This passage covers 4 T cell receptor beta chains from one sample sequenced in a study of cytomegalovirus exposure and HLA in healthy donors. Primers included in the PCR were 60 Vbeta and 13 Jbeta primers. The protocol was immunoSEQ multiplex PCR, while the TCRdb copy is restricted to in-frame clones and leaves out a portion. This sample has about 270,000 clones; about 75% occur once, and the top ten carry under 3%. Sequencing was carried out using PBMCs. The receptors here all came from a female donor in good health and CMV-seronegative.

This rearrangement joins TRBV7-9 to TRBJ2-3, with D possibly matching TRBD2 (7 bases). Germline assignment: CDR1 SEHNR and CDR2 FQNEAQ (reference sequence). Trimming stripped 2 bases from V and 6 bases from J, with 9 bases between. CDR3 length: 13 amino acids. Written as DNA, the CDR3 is TGTGCCAGCAGCTTACGGGGGGCGGATACGCAGTATTTT. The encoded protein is CASSLRGADTQYF. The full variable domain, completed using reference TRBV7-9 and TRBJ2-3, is DTGVSQNPRHKITKRGQNVTFRCDPISEHNRLYWYRQTLGQGPEFLTYFQNEAQLEKSRLLSDRFSAERPKGSFSTLEIQRTEQGDSAMYLCASSLRGADTQYFGPGTRLTVL.

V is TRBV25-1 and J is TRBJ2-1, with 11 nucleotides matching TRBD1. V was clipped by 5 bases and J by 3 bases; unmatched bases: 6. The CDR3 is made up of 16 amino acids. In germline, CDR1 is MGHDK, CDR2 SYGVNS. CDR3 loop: CASSPIGTGGYNEQFF. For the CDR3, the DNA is TGTGCCAGCAGTCCTATCGGGACAGGGGGCTACAATGAGCAGTTCTTC.

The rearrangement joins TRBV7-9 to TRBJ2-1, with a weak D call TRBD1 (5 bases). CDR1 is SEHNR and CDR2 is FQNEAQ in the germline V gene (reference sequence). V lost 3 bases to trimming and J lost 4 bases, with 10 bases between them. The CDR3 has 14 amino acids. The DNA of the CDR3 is TGTGCCAGCAGCTTGCCAGACAGTTACAATGAGCAGTTCTTC. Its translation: CASSLPDSYNEQFF.

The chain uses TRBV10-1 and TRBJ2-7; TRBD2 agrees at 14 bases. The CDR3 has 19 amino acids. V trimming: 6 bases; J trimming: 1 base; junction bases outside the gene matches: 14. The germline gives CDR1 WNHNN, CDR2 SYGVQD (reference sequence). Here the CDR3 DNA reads TGCGCCAGCAGGGAACCCCCGGGACTAGCGGGAGAAAGATCCTACGAGCAGTACTTC. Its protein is CASREPPGLAGERSYEQYF.